This TCR beta chain was profiled in a study of radiotherapy plus CTLA-4 blockade in lung cancer. Study-level background: Among patients, roughly 18% showed objective responses, and roughly 31% had disease control.

Study-wide findings and caveats: Early blood T cell clone dynamics, with interferon-beta, were reported to best predict response. Among blood TCR repertoires after radiotherapy plus ipilimumab, tumor-derived clones expanded.

Assay: immunoSEQ multiplex PCR; the TCRdb copy retains only in-frame clones and omits some. This repertoire shows approximately 90,000 clones, around four fifths found once; its top ten account for roughly 0.85%. The V gene end was trimmed by 8 bases and the J gene end by 2 bases; junction bases not matched to a gene: 4. The CDR3 runs 14 residues. Germline V gene lookup returns CDR1 KGHSH and CDR2 LQKENI. On this clone: Its antigen is currently unknown.

This specimen was peripheral blood, taken from a patient treated with radiotherapy plus ipilimumab. The V and J genes are TRBV18 and TRBJ2-2, with TRBD1 matching 8 bases. The clonotype originates from a human donor with non-small cell lung cancer who had stable disease on radiotherapy plus ipilimumab. The CDR3 region is CASHDRGNTGELFF. CDR3 DNA: TGTGCCAGCCACGACAGGGGAAACACCGGGGAGCTGTTTTTT.